These 14 T cell receptor beta chains were all obtained from the same sample, sequenced in a study of shared clonotypes between healthy human individuals. Cells designated naive CD8 were CD45RO-negative and were positively selected for CCR7, with terminally differentiated effector memory CD45RA+ cells excluded. Only in-frame clones appear in the TCRdb table, and some are missing; sequencing was by immunoSEQ multiplex PCR. This sample has around 600,000 clones, with 95% found just once. Sequencing input: naive CD8+ T cells sorted from blood. Every receptor here comes from a woman aged 25 to 39 in good health.

Notes on this clone: Distinct nucleotide sequences in the sample also encode this CDR3. The chain has TRBV29-1 and TRBJ2-3; TRBD2 agrees at 7 bases. V lost 4 bases and J lost 3; bases outside the gene matches: 4. This CDR3 has 13 amino acids. In germline, CDR1 is SQVTM, CDR2 ANQGSEA. This CDR3 is CSVVGGSTDTQYF. In nucleotides, the CDR3 is TGCAGCGTTGTTGGCGGGAGTACAGATACGCAGTATTTT.

J is TRBJ1-2 and V is TRBV5-6; possibly TRBD1 for D (6 bases). Trimming shortened V by 4 bases and J by 4 bases, and 14 bases separated the two germline ends. The CDR3 sequence is 14 residues long. Per the germline V gene, CDR1 is SGHDT and CDR2 is YYEEEE. Here the CDR3 reads CASSPGQSVYGYTF. In DNA, the CDR3 is TGTGCCAGCAGCCCCGGACAGTCCGTCTATGGCTACACCTTC.

The rearrangement joins TRBV4-2 to TRBJ1-2, with a tentative D call TRBD1 (5 bases). This CDR3 spans 16 amino acids. V lost 1 base and J lost 7, with 19 bases in between. Germline CDR1 is LGHNA and CDR2 is YNFKEQ. CDR3 nucleotides: TGTGCCAGCAGCCAAGTGTTTGGAACGGAGGACATTGGCTACACCTTC. This gives the protein CASSQVFGTEDIGYTF.

This sequence joins TRBV6-5 and TRBJ2-7; 9 nucleotides match TRBD2. V was pared by 0 bases and J by 4 bases, with 4 bases of the junction left unmatched. There are 15 residues in the CDR3. Germline assignment: CDR1 MNHEY and CDR2 SVGAGI. Here the CDR3 reads CASSYSSGRIYEQYF. CDR3 nucleotide sequence: TGTGCCAGCAGTTACTCAAGCGGGAGGATTTACGAGCAGTACTTC.

The CDR3 region is CASSLGTRGNEQFF. CDR3 DNA: TGTGCCAGCAGTTTGGGGACTAGGGGGAATGAGCAGTTCTTC. This chain uses TRBV28 with TRBJ2-1; 8 bases fit TRBD2. From germline, CDR1 is MDHEN and CDR2 SYDVKM. J lost 7 bases, V lost 3 bases, and 5 bases had no gene match. This CDR3 contains 14 residues.

CDR3 region: CASCVEAAWGRWGYEQYF. The CDR3 DNA sequence: TGTGCCAGCTGCGTTGAGGCAGCCTGGGGGCGTTGGGGTTACGAGCAGTACTTC. The chain links TRBV28 to TRBJ2-7; possibly TRBD1 for D (6 bases). Germline CDR1 MDHEN, CDR2 SYDVKM. The CDR3 has 18 residues. Trimming cost V 8 bases and J 4 bases, with 30 bases left between them.

This chain connects TRBV11-2 to TRBJ2-2; D call uncertain. Trimming removed 5 bases at V and 2 bases at J, with 18 bases between. The CDR3 runs 17 residues. The germline gives CDR1 SGHAT, CDR2 FQNNGV. CDR3 region: CASSTRIDTTNTGELFF. CDR3 nucleotide sequence: TGTGCCAGCAGCACGAGAATTGACACAACCAACACCGGGGAGCTGTTTTTT.

CDR3 loop: CASSYFGDTQYF. DNA for the CDR3: TGTGCCAGCAGTTACTTCGGGGATACGCAGTATTTT. The rearrangement joins TRBV28 to TRBJ2-3; D is unclear. This CDR3 has 12 residues. The V gene lost 4 bases and the J gene lost 6 bases, with 8 bases spanning the gap. Germline V CDR1 and CDR2: MDHEN, SYDVKM.

The chain combines TRBV2 with TRBJ2-1, with 7 bases aligning to TRBD2. Unmatched junction bases numbered 3, after V lost 2 bases and J lost 5 bases. Germline CDR1 SNHLY, CDR2 FYNNEI. This CDR3 has 14 residues. The chain's CDR3 is CASSELAAHNEQFF. The CDR3 coding sequence is TGTGCCAGCAGTGAACTAGCGGCCCACAATGAGCAGTTCTTC.

This rearrangement joins TRBV10-2 to TRBJ1-1; D is ambiguous. This CDR3 contains 13 residues. Trimming left V 7 bases short and J 0 bases short, with 9 bases between. Germline CDR1 reads WSHSY; CDR2 reads SAAADI. The CDR3 loop reads CASKDNVNTEAFF. The CDR3 DNA reads as TGCGCCAGCAAAGACAACGTGAACACTGAAGCTTTCTTT.

This clone was observed once. The V call is TRBV6-4, the J call TRBJ2-5, with 7 positions matching TRBD2. The CDR3 spans 14 residues. The ends lost 6 bases at V and 9 bases at J; junction bases unmatched: 13. Germline-derived CDR1 and CDR2 are MRHNA and SNTAGT. The CDR3 sequence is CASSEGGPIVAQYF. In nucleotides, the CDR3 is TGTGCCAGCAGCGAGGGAGGGCCTATTGTAGCCCAGTACTTC.

The chain has TRBV7-8 and TRBJ2-4; TRBD1 agrees at 8 bases. V was pared by 2 bases and J by 1 base, with 4 bases of the junction left unmatched. CDR3 length equals 16 residues. Germline CDR1 SGHVS, CDR2 FQNEAQ. The CDR3 sequence: CASSLRQGAAKNIQYF. The CDR3 DNA is TGTGCCAGCAGCTTAAGGCAGGGGGCCGCCAAAAACATTCAGTACTTC.

The chain combines TRBV28 with TRBJ2-1; D gene uncertain. The CDR3 covers 13 residues. V was clipped by 1 base and J by 10 bases, with 11 bases between them. Germline V gene data show CDR1 as MDHEN and CDR2 as SYDVKM. The CDR3 sequence: CASSLSRYGEQFF. The CDR3 DNA sequence: TGTGCCAGCAGTTTATCACGCTACGGGGAGCAGTTCTTC.

The chain carries TRBV28 and TRBJ2-3, with TRBD2 as a possible D gene (6 bases). Germline V gene data show CDR1 as MDHEN and CDR2 as SYDVKM. The CDR3 extends over 15 amino acids. The V gene lost 9 bases and the J gene lost 0 bases, with 16 bases spanning the gap. In DNA form, the CDR3 reads TGTGCCAGTAGAGTCGTAGCGGATAGCACAGATACGCAGTATTTT. It translates to CASRVVADSTDTQYF.